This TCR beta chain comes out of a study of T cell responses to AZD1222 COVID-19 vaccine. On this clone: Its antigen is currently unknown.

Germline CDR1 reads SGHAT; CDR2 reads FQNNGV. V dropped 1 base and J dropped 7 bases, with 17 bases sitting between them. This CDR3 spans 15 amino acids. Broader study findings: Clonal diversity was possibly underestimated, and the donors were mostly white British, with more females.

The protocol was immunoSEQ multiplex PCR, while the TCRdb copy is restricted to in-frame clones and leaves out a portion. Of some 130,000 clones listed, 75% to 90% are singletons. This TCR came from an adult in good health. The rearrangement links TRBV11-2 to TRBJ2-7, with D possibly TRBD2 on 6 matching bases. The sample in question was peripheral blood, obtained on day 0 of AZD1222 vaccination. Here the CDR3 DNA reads TGTGCCAGCAGCTTAGTCCGGGACTGGTTCATTGAGCAGTACTTC. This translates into CASSLVRDWFIEQYF. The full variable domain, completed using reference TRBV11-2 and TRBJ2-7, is EAGVAQSPRYKIIEKRQSVAFWCNPISGHATLYWYQQILGQGPKLLIQFQNNGVVDDSQLPKDRFSAERLKGVDSTLKIQPAKLEDSAVYLCASSLVRDWFIEQYFGPGTRLTVT.